The present T cell receptor (beta chain) was sequenced within a study of blood T cell repertoires in COVID-19. The Seattle patients, enrolled during active infection, were followed longitudinally. The CDR3 runs to 15 residues. CDR1 and CDR2 (germline): LGHDT, YNNKEL (reference sequence). The trim removed 5 bases at V and 3 bases at J, leaving 5 bases unmatched. Study processing details: It was from reference gene primer amplification that nucleated cell counts were estimated. TCRdb's table, derived via immunoSEQ multiplex PCR, lists solely in-frame clones and lacks some. D and trimming were read from the DNA, whereas the V and J calls and clone size are those reported in that table. The table records roughly 120,000 clones, approximately 85% of them present only once.

V is TRBV3-1 (or the pseudogene TRBV3-2) and J is TRBJ2-7; 12 nucleotides line up with TRBD2. Specimen: peripheral blood. This TCR was recovered from a woman aged 55-69 years with COVID-19, enrolled during active disease. The CDR3 DNA follows: TGTGCCAGCAGCTTGACTAGCGGGGGCCTCTACGAGCAGTACTTC. Translating it yields CASSLTSGGLYEQYF.